The T cell receptor beta chain described here comes from a study of T-cell reconstitution after alpha-beta-depleted transplantation in children. The TCRbeta library incorporated unique molecular identifiers. TCRdb reprocessed the PCR reads with MiXCR, giving one entry per CDR3 protein. The sample includes hundreds of thousands of distinct CDR3 sequences, 32% seen only once; the top ten take more than 2%. This sample comprised PBMCs from the stem cell graft donor, obtained from the stem cell graft. The receptor was derived from a human donor who donated a stem cell graft to a child with aplastic anemia.

The CDR3 sequence: CASFESGQPQHF. CDR3 nucleotide sequence: TGTGCCAGTTTCGAGTCTGGGCAGCCCCAGCATTTT. The rearrangement joins TRBV19 to TRBJ1-5; D remains ambiguous. CDR1 LNHDA and CDR2 SQIVND come from the germline V gene (reference sequence). CDR3 size: 12 residues. Between the trimmed V and J ends, which lost 8 bases and 7 bases, there was a span of 12 bases.